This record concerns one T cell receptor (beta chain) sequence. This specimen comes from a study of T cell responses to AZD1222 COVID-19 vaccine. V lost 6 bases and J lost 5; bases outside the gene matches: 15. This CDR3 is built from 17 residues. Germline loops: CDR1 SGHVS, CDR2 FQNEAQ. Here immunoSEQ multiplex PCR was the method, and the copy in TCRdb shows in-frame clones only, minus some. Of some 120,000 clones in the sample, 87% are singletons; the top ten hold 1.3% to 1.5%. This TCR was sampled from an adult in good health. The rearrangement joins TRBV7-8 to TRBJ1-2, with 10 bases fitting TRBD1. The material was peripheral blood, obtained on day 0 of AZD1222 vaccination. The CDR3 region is CASRGDRGQKIGYGYTF. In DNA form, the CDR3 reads TGTGCCAGCAGGGGAGACAGGGGGCAAAAGATTGGGTATGGCTACACCTTC.